This T cell receptor (beta chain) was sequenced for a study of T cell changes during pregnancy in multiple sclerosis. Using immunoSEQ multiplex PCR, the repertoire was profiled, and TCRdb retains in-frame clones only, with some absent. The sample contains roughly 63,000 clones, roughly 93% of which appear only once. Germline CDR1 is LGHNA and CDR2 is YNFKEQ. The CDR3 contains 15 residues. V was clipped by 2 bases and J by 3 bases; unmatched bases: 6. The sequence came from a female donor with multiple sclerosis, enrolled in a pregnancy study. The sequencing used CD8+ T cells from peripheral blood mononuclear cells, collected in the second trimester of pregnancy. The gene calls are TRBV4-2 and TRBJ1-1; 7 bases align to TRBD1. CDR3 bases: TGTGCCAGCAGCCAACGGACAGGAGTTTACACTGAAGCTTTCTTT. Its protein product is CASSQRTGVYTEAFF.